The clone carrying this T cell receptor (beta chain) was seen a handful of times. No antigen is known for it. This record comes from a study of CD8+CD57+ T cells in acquired aplastic anemia. Whole-study context: Across the sorted CD4+ and CD8+ cells, DNA amounts averaged roughly 3.5 ug. General study findings and limits: CD8+ Simpson's diversity showed no significant patient-control difference. Patients and controls were found to share 25 to 35 CD8+ CDR3 sequences.

CD8+CD57+ cell expansion had been shown by flow cytometry in patients chosen for sequencing. TCR beta VDJ and CDR3 profiles were obtained from a genomic DNA template. One entry per CDR3 protein results from TCRdb running MiXCR on the reads. Here the sample spans around 250,000 distinct CDR3 sequences, around 82% being singletons. The sequencing input was sorted CD4+, CD8+, or CD8+CD57+ T cells (not recorded which) from PBMCs. The sequence was collected from a human donor with aplastic anemia.

The CDR3 sequence: CATSRGGWGDEQFF. As DNA, the CDR3 is TGTGCCACCAGCAGGGGAGGGTGGGGGGATGAGCAGTTCTTC. This chain joins TRBV15 and TRBJ2-1; TRBD2 aligns across 7 bases. CDR3 length: 14 residues. Germline assignment: CDR1 LNHNV and CDR2 YYDKDF (reference sequence). J gave up 8 bases and V 3 bases, and 7 bases lay outside the gene matches.